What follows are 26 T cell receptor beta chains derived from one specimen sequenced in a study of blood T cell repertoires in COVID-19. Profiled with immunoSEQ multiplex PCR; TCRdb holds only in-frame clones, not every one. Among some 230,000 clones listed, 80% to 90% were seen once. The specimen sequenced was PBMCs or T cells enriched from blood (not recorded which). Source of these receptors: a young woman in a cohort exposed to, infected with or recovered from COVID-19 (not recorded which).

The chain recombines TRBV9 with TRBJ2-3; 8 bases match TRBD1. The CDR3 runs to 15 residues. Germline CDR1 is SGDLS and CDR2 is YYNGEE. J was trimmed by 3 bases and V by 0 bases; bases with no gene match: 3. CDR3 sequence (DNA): TGTGCCAGCAGCGTAGAGGGGACAGGAACAGATACGCAGTATTTT. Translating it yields CASSVEGTGTDTQYF.

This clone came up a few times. CDR3 residues: CATTHSLRNEKLFF. The CDR3, as DNA: TGTGCCACCACCCACAGCCTTAGAAATGAAAAACTGTTTTTT. The gene calls are TRBV15 and TRBJ1-4; D not resolved. This CDR3 has 14 amino acids. The V gene's germline CDR1 is LNHNV and CDR2 YYDKDF (reference sequence). V dropped 7 bases and J dropped 5 bases, with 14 bases sitting between them.

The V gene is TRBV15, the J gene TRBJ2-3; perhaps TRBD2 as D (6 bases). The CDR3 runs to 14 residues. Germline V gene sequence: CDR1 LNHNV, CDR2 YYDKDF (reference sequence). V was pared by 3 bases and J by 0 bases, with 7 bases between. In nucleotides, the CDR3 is TGTGCCACCAGCAGGGAGGGAAGCACAGATACGCAGTATTTT. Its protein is CATSREGSTDTQYF.

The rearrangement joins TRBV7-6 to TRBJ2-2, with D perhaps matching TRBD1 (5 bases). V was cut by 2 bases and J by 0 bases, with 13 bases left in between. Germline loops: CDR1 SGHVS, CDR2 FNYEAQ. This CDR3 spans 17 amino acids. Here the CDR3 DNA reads TGTGCCAGCAGCTTAAGCACAGGTCCCCCGAACACCGGGGAGCTGTTTTTT. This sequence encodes CASSLSTGPPNTGELFF.

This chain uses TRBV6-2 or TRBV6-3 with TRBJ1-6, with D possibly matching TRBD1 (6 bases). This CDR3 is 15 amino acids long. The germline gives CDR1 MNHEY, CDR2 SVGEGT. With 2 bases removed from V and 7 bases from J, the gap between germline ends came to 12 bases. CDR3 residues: CASSYGRTANSPLHF. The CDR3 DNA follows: TGTGCCAGCAGTTACGGTAGGACAGCCAATTCACCCCTCCACTTT.

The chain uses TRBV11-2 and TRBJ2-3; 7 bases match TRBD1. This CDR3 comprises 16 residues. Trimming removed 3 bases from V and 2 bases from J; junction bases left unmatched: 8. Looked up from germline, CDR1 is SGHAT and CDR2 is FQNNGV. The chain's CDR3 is CASSFKLTGDTDTQYF. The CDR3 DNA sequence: TGTGCCAGCAGCTTTAAATTAACAGGGGACACAGATACGCAGTATTTT.

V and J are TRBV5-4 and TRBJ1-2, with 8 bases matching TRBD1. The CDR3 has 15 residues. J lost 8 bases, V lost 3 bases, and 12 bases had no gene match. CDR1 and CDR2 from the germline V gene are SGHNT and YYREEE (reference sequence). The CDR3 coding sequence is TGTGCCAGCAGCTGGCAGCCGGACAGGGTGGAAGGCTACACCTTC. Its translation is CASSWQPDRVEGYTF.

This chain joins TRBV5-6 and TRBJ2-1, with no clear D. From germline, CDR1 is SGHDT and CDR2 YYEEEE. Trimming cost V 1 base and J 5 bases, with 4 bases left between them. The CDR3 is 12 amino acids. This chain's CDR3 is CASSLSDNEQFF. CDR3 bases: TGTGCCAGCAGCTTGTCGGACAATGAGCAGTTCTTC.

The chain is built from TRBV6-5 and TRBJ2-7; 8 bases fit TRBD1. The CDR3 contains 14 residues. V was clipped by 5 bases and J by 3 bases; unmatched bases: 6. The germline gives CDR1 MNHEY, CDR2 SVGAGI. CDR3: CASSKTGQVYEQYF. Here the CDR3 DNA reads TGTGCCAGCAGTAAAACGGGACAGGTCTACGAGCAGTACTTC.

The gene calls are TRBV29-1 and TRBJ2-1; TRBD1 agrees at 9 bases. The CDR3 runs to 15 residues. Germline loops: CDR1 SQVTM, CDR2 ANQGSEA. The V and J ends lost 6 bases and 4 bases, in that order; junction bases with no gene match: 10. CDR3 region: CSVVGTGKGYNEQFF. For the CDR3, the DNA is TGCAGCGTCGTTGGGACAGGGAAAGGTTACAATGAGCAGTTCTTC.

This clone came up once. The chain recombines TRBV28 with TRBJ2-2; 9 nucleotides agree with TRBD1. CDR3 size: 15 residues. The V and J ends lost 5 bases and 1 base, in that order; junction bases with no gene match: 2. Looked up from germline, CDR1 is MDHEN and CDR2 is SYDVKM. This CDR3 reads CASSPGQGNTGELFF. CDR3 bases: TGTGCCAGCAGTCCGGGACAGGGGAACACCGGGGAGCTGTTTTTT. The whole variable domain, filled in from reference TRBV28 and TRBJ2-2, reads DVKVTQSSRYLVKRTGEKVFLECVQDMDHENMFWYRQDPGLGLRLIYFSYDVKMKEKGDIPEGYSVSREKKERFSLILESASTNQTSMYLCASSPGQGNTGELFFGEGSRLTVL.

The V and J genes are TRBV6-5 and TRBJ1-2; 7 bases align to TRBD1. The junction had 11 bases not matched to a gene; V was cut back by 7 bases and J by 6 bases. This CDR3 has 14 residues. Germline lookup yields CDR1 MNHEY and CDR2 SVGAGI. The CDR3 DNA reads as TGTGCCAGCACCTCCCCGCCGACAGGGAATGGCTACACCTTC. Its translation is CASTSPPTGNGYTF.

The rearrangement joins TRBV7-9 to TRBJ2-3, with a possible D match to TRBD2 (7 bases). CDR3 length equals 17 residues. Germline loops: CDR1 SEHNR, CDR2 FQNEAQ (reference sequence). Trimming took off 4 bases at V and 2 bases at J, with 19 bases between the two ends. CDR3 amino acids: CASSSLSPGGPTDTQYF. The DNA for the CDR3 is TGTGCCAGCAGCTCCTTGAGCCCGGGGGGCCCCACAGATACGCAGTATTTT.

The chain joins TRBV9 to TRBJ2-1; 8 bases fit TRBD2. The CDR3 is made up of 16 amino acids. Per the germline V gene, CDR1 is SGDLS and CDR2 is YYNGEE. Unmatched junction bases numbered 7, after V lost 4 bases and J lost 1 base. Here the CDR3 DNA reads TGTGCCAGCAGCCCCCAGCGGGAGTCGTCCTACAATGAGCAGTTCTTC. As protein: CASSPQRESSYNEQFF.

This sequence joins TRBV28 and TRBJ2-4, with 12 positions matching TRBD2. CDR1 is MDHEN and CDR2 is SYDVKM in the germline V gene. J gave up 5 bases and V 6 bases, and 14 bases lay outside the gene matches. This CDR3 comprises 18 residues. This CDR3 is CASSPLKTSGGPQNIQYF. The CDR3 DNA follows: TGTGCCAGCAGCCCTTTGAAAACTAGCGGGGGGCCTCAAAACATTCAGTACTTC.

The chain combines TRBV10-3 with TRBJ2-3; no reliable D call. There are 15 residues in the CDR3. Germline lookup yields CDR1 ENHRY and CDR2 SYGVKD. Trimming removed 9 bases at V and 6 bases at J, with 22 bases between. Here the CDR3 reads CAIAVDARPSDTQYF. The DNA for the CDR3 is TGTGCCATTGCGGTCGACGCGCGGCCATCGGATACGCAGTATTTT.

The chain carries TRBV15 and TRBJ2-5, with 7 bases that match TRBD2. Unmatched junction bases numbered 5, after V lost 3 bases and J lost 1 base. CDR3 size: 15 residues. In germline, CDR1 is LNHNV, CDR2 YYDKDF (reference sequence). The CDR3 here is CATSSSGGGQETQYF. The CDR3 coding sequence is TGTGCCACCAGCAGCTCCGGCGGGGGCCAAGAGACCCAGTACTTC. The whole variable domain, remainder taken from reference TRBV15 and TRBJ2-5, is DAMVIQNPRYQVTQFGKPVTLSCSQTLNHNVMYWYQQKSSQAPKLLFHYYDKDFNNEADTPDNFQSRRPNTSFCFLDIRSPGLGDTAMYLCATSSSGGGQETQYFGPGTRLLVL.

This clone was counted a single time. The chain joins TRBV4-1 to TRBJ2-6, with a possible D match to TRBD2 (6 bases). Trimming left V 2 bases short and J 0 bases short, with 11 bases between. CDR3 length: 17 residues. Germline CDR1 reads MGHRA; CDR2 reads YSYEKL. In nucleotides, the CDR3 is TGCGCCAGCAGCCAAACGGGGGTTATCTCTGGGGCCAACGTCCTGACTTTC. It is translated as CASSQTGVISGANVLTF.

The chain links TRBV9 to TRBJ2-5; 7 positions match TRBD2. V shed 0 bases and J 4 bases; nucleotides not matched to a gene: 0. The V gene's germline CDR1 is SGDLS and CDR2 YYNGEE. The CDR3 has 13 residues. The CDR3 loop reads CASSVASGETQYF. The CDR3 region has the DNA TGTGCCAGCAGCGTAGCTAGCGGAGAGACCCAGTACTTC.

DNA of the CDR3: TGTGCCAGCAGTGATTCTAGCGGGGCGCCTACCGGGGAGCTGTTTTTT. The encoded protein is CASSDSSGAPTGELFF. The J gene is TRBJ2-2, the V gene TRBV2; 9 bases align to TRBD2. V trimming: 3 bases; J trimming: 5 bases; junction bases outside the gene matches: 7. The length of the CDR3 is 16 residues. Germline V CDR1 and CDR2: SNHLY, FYNNEI. Filled out from reference TRBV2 and TRBJ2-2, the complete variable domain reads EPEVTQTPSHQVTQMGQEVILRCVPISNHLYFYWYRQILGQKVEFLVSFYNNEISEKSEIFDDQFSVERPDGSNFTLKIRSTKLEDSAMYFCASSDSSGAPTGELFFGEGSRLTVL.

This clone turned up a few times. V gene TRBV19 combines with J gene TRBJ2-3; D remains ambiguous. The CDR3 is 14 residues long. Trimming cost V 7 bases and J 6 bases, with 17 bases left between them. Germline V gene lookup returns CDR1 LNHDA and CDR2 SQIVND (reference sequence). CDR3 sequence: CASNVNRASDTQYF. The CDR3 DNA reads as TGTGCCAGTAACGTCAACCGAGCATCGGATACGCAGTATTTT. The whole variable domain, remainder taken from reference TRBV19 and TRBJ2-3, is DGGITQSPKYLFRKEGQNVTLSCEQNLNHDAMYWYRQDPGQGLRLIYYSQIVNDFQKGDIAEGYSVSREKKESFPLTVTSAQKNPTAFYLCASNVNRASDTQYFGPGTRLTVL.

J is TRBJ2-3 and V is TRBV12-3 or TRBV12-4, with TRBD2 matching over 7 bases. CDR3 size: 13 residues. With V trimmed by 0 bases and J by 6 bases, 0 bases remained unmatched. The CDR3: CASSLARGDTQYF. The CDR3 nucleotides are TGTGCCAGCAGTTTAGCGCGGGGGGATACGCAGTATTTT.

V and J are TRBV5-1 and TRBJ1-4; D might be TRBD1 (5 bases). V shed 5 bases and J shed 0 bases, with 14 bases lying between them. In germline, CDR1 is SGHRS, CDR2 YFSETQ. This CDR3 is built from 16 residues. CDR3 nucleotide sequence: TGCGCCAGCAGATTACAGGTTGGGGCAACTAATGAAAAACTGTTTTTT. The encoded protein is CASRLQVGATNEKLFF. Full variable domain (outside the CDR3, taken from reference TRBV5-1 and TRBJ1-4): KAGVTQTPRYLIKTRGQQVTLSCSPISGHRSVSWYQQTPGQGLQFLFEYFSETQRNKGNFPGRFSGRQFSNSRSEMNVSTLELGDSALYLCASRLQVGATNEKLFFGSGTQLSVL.

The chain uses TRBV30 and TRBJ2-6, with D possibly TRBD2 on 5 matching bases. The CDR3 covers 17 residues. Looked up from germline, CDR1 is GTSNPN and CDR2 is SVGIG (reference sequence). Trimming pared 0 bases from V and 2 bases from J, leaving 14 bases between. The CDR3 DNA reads TGTGCCTGGAGTGTAAGTTACAGCGGCGCTGGGGCCAACGTCCTGACTTTC. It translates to CAWSVSYSGAGANVLTF. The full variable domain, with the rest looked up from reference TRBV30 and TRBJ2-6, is SQTIHQWPATLVQPVGSPLSLECTVEGTSNPNLYWYRQAAGRGLQLLFYSVGIGQISSEVPQNLSASRPQDRQFILSSKKLLLSDSGFYLCAWSVSYSGAGANVLTFGAGSRLTVL.

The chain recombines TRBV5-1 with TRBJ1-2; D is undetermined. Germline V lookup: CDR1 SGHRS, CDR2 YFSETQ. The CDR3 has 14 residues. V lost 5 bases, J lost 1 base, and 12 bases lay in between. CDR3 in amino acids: CASSSPQSNYGYTF. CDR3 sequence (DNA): TGCGCCAGCAGTTCCCCACAGAGTAACTATGGCTACACCTTC.

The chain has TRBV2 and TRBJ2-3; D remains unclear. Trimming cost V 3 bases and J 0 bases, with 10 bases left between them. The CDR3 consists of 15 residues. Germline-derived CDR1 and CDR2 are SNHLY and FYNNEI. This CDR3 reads CASSDFLGSTDTQYF. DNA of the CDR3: TGTGCCAGCAGTGACTTCCTCGGTAGCACAGATACGCAGTATTTT.